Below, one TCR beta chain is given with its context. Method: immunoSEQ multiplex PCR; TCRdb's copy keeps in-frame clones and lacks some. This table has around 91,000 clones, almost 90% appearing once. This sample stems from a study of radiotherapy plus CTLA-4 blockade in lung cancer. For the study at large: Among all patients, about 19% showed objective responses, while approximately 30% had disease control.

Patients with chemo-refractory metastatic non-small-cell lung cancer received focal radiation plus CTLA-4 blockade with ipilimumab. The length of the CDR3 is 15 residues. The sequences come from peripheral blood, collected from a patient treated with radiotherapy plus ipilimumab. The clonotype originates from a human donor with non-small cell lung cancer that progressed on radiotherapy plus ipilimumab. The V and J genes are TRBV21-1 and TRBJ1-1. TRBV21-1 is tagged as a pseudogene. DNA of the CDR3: TGTGCCAGCAGCAAATTAGGAGGGATGAACACTGAAGCTTTCTTT. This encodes CASSKLGGMNTEAFF.